The TCR beta chain described here comes from a study of shared clonotypes between healthy human individuals. Study at large: Donors had three CD4 naive, three CD4 memory, two CD8 naive and one CD8 memory plate apiece.

The CDR3 is 17 residues long. Per germline, CDR1 MRHNA and CDR2 SNTAGT. Trimming at V came to 6 bases and at J to 0 bases, leaving 9 bases not matched to a gene. Measured with immunoSEQ multiplex PCR; TCRdb has only the in-frame clones, and not every one. The table lists roughly 640,000 clones, roughly 70% of them singletons. The sequenced sample was memory CD4+ T cells sorted from blood. The subset here: CD45RA-negative fraction. The chain has TRBV6-4 and TRBJ2-7, with TRBD1 matching 12 bases. The TCR originated in a woman in her 30s in good health. The CDR3 loop is CASSLRDRGPSSYEQYF. DNA of the CDR3: TGTGCCAGCAGCCTCCGGGACAGGGGGCCTTCCTCCTACGAGCAGTACTTC.